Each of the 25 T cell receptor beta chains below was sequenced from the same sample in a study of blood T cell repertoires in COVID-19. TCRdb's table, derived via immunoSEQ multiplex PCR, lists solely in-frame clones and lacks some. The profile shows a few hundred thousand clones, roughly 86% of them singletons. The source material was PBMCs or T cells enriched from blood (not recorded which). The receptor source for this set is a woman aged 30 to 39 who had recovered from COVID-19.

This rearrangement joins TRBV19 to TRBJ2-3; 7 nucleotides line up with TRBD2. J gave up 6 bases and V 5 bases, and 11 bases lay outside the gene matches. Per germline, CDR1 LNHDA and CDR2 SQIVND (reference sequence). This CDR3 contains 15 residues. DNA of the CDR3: TGTGCCAGTAGTGTAATAGCGGGTCCTGGGGATACGCAGTATTTT. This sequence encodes CASSVIAGPGDTQYF.

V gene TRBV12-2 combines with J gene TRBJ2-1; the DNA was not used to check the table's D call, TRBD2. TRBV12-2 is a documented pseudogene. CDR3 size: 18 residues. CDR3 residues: CASRLPSSGRAFSDEQFF. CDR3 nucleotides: TGTGCAAGTCGCTTACCCTCTAGCGGGAGGGCCTTCAGCGATGAGCAGTTCTTC.

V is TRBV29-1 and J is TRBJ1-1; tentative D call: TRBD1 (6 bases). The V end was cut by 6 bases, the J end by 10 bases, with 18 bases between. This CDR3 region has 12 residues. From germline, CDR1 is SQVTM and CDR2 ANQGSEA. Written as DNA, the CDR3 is TGCAGCGTGAAAACAGGGATGGATGGAGCTTTCTTT. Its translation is CSVKTGMDGAFF. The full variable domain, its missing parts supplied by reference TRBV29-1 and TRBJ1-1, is SAVISQKPSRDICQRGTSLTIQCQVDSQVTMMFWYRQQPGQSLTLIATANQGSEATYESGFVIDKFPISRPNLTFSTLTVSNMSPEDSSIYLCSVKTGMDGAFFGQGTRLTVV.

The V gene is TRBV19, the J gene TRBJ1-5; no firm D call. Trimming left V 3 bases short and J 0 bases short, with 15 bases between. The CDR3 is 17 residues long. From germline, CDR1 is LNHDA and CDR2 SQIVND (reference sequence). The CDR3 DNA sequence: TGTGCCAGTAGTATTCGCCCGTTACAGAATAGCAATCAGCCCCAGCATTTT. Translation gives CASSIRPLQNSNQPQHF.

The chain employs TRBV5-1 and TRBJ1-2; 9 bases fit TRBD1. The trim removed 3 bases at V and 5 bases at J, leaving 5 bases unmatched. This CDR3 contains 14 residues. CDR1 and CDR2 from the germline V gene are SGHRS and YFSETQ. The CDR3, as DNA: TGCGCCAGCAGCTCGGAGGGACAGGGATATGGCTACACCTTC. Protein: CASSSEGQGYGYTF.

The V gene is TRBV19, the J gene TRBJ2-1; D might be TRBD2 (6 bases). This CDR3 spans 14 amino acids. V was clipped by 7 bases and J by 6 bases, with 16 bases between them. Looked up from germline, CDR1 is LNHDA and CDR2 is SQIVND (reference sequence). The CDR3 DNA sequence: TGTGCCAGTACGGTTGGGGGGAGAAGCAATGAGCAGTTCTTC. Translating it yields CASTVGGRSNEQFF.

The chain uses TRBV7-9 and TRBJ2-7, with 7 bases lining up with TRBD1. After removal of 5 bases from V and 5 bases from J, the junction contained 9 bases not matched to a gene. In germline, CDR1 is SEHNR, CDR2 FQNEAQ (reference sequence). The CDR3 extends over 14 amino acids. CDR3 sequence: CASSQLQGPHEQYF. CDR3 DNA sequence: TGTGCCAGCAGCCAGTTACAGGGGCCACACGAGCAGTACTTC.

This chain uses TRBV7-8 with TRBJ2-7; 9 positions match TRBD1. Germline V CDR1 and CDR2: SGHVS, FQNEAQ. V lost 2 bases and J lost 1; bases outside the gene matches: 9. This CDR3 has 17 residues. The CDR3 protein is CASSLRGIGQGSYEQYF. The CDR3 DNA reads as TGTGCCAGCAGCTTAAGGGGCATAGGACAGGGGTCCTACGAGCAGTACTTC. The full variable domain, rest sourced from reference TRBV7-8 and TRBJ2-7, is GAGVSQSPRYKVAKRGQDVALRCDPISGHVSLFWYQQALGQGPEFLTYFQNEAQLDKSGLPSDRFFAERPEGSVSTLKIQRTQQEDSAVYLCASSLRGIGQGSYEQYFGPGTRLTVT.

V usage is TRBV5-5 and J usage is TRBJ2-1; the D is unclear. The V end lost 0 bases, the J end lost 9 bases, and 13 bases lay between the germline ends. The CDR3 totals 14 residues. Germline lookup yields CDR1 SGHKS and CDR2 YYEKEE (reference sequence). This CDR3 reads CASSLARIESEQFF. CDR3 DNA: TGTGCCAGCAGCTTGGCCAGGATTGAGAGTGAGCAGTTCTTC.

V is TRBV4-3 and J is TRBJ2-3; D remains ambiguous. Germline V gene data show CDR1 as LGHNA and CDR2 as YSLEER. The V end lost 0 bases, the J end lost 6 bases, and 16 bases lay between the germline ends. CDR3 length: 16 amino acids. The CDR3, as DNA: TGCGCCAGCAGCCAAGATAGTGGGCTTTTTATCGATACGCAGTATTTT. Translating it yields CASSQDSGLFIDTQYF.

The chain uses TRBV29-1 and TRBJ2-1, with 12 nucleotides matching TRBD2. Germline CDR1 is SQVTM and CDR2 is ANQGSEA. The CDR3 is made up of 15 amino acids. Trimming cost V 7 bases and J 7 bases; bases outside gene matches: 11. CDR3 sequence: CSARLAGVQDNEQFF. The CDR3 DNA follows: TGCAGCGCCCGACTAGCGGGAGTACAGGATAATGAGCAGTTCTTC.

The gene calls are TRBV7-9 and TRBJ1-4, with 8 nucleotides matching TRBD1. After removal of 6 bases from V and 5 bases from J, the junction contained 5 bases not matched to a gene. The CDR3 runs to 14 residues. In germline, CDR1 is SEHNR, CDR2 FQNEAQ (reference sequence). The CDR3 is CASRPGQGNEKLFF. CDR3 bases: TGTGCCAGCAGGCCTGGACAGGGAAATGAAAAACTGTTTTTT.

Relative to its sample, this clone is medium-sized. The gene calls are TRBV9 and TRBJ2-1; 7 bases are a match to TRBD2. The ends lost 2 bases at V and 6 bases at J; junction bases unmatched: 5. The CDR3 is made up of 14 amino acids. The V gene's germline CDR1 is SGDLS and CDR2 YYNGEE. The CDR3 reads CASSVREWGNEQFF. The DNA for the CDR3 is TGTGCCAGCAGCGTGCGGGAGTGGGGCAATGAGCAGTTCTTC.

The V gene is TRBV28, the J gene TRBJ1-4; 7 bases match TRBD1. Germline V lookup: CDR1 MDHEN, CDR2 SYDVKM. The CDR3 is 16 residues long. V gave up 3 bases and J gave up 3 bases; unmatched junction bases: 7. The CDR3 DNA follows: TGTGCCAGCAGTTTCATACAGGGGTACGCTAATGAAAAACTGTTTTTT. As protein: CASSFIQGYANEKLFF.

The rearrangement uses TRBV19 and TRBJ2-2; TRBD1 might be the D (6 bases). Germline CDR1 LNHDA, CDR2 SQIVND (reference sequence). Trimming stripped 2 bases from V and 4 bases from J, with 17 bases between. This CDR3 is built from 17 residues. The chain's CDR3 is CASSIIQGRGGTGELFF. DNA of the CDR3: TGTGCCAGTAGTATAATTCAGGGTAGAGGGGGCACCGGGGAGCTGTTTTTT.

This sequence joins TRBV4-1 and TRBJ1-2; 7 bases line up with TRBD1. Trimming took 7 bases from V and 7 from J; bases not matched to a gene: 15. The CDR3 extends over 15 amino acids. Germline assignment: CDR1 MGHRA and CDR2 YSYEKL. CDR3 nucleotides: TGCGCCAGCACACAGGGGATAGCGGGATTTGGTGGCTACACCTTC. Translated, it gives CASTQGIAGFGGYTF.

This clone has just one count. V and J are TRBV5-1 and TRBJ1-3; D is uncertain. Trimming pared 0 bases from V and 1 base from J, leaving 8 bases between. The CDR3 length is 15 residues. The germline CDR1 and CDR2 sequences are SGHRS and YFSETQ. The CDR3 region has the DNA TGCGCCAGCAGCTTGGTTCACGGTTCTGGAAACACCATATATTTT. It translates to CASSLVHGSGNTIYF.

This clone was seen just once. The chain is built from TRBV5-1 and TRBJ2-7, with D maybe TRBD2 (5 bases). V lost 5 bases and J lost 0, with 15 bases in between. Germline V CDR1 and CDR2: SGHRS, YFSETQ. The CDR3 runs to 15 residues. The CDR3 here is CASSNAGRTSYEQYF. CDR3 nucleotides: TGCGCCAGCAGTAATGCGGGCAGAACCTCCTACGAGCAGTACTTC.

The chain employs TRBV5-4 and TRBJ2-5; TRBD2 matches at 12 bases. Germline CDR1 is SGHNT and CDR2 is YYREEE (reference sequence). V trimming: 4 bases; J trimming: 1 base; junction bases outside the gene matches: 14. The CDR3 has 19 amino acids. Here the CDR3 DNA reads TGTGCCAGCAGCCCCTCCCTGGCACTAGCGGGAGGAGTCCAAGAGACCCAGTACTTC. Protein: CASSPSLALAGGVQETQYF.

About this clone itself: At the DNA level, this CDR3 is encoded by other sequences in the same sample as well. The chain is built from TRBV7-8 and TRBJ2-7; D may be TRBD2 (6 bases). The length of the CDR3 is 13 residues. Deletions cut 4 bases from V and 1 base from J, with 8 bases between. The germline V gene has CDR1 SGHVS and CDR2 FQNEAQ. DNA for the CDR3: TGTGCCAGCAGCTCGGGACTTTCCTACGAGCAGTACTTC. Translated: CASSSGLSYEQYF.

The CDR3 here is CASRTGGHTEAFF. In DNA form, the CDR3 reads TGTGCCAGTCGGACAGGGGGCCACACTGAAGCTTTCTTT. This rearrangement joins TRBV12-3 or TRBV12-4 to TRBJ1-1; the match to TRBD1 covers 11 bases. The CDR3 contains 13 residues. With V trimmed by 9 bases and J by 3 bases, 3 bases remained unmatched.

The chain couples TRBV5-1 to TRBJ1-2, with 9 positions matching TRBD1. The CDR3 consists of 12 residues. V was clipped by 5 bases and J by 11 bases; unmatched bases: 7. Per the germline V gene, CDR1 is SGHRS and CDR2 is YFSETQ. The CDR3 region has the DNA TGCGCCAGCAGACAGGGACAGGGCGGATACACCTTC. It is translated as CASRQGQGGYTF.

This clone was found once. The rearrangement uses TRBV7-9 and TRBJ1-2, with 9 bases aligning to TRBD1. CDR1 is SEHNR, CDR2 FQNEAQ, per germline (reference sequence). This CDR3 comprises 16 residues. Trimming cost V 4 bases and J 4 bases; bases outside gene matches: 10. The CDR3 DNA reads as TGTGCCAGCAGCTCGCCCTCCGGGACAGGGCTCTATGGCTACACCTTC. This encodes CASSSPSGTGLYGYTF.

Here the CDR3 reads CASSMGGLNEKLFF. Here the CDR3 DNA reads TGTGCCAGTAGTATGGGGGGGCTTAATGAAAAACTGTTTTTT. The V call is TRBV19, the J call TRBJ1-4, with TRBD1 as a possible D gene (6 bases). The CDR3 is 14 amino acids. Germline CDR1 and CDR2: LNHDA and SQIVND (reference sequence). Deletions cut 3 bases from V and 4 bases from J, with 9 bases between.

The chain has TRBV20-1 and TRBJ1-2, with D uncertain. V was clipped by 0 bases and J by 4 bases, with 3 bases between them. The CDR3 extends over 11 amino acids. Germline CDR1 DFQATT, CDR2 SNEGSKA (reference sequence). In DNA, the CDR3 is TGCAGTGCTAGAGATCTCTATGGCTACACCTTC. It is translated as CSARDLYGYTF.